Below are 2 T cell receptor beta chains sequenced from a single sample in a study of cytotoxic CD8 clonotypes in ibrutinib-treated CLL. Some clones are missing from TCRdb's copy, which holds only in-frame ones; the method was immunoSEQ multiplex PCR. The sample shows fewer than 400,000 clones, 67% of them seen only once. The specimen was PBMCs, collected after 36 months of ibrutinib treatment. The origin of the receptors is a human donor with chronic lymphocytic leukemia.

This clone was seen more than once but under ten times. CDR3 nucleotides: TGTGCCAGCAGCTCGACCGGCCTGGACGTGCGCAATGAGCAGTTCTTC. Translating gives CASSSTGLDVRNEQFF. This rearrangement joins TRBV13 to TRBJ2-1; no reliable D call. V was clipped by 4 bases and J by 6 bases, with 19 bases between them. The germline V gene encodes CDR1 PRHDT and CDR2 FYEKMQ (reference sequence). This CDR3 comprises 16 residues. Full variable domain (missing parts from reference TRBV13 and TRBJ2-1): AAGVIQSPRHLIKEKRETATLKCYPIPRHDTVYWYQQGPGQDPQFLISFYEKMQSDKGSIPDRFSAQQFSDYHSELNMSSLELGDSALYFCASSSTGLDVRNEQFFGPGTRLTVL.

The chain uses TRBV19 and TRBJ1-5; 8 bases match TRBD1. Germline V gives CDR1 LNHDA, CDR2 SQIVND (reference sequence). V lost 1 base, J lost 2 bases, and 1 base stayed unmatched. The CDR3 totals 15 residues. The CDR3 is CASSIAGGGNQPQHF. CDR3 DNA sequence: TGTGCCAGTAGTATAGCAGGGGGCGGCAATCAGCCCCAGCATTTT. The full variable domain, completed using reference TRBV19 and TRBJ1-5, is DGGITQSPKYLFRKEGQNVTLSCEQNLNHDAMYWYRQDPGQGLRLIYYSQIVNDFQKGDIAEGYSVSREKKESFPLTVTSAQKNPTAFYLCASSIAGGGNQPQHFGDGTRLSIL.